The sequence of this TCR beta chain was determined in a study of shared clonotypes between healthy human individuals. In the original processing: Filtering differed because ImmunoSEQ produced junction-only sequences that carried no quality scores. Assay: immunoSEQ multiplex PCR; the TCRdb copy retains only in-frame clones and omits some. That table gives V, J and clone size, and the DNA gave D and trimming. This repertoire shows approximately 1.1 million clones, 78% found once; its top ten account for under 0.65%. V lost 2 bases to trimming and J lost 1 base, with 12 bases between them. The CDR3 runs to 15 residues. The V gene's germline CDR1 is SGHRS and CDR2 YFSETQ.

The specimen sequenced was memory CD4+ T cells from PBMCs. Subset given: CD45RA-negative fraction. The TCR sequence derives from a man aged 18 to 30 in good health. Some clones in this sample may be carry-over from other donors' samples. The rearrangement uses TRBV5-1 and TRBJ1-1, with D perhaps matching TRBD1 (6 bases). The CDR3 sequence: CASSFRQASNTEAFF. The CDR3 DNA is TGCGCCAGCAGCTTTAGACAGGCCTCGAACACTGAAGCTTTCTTT.